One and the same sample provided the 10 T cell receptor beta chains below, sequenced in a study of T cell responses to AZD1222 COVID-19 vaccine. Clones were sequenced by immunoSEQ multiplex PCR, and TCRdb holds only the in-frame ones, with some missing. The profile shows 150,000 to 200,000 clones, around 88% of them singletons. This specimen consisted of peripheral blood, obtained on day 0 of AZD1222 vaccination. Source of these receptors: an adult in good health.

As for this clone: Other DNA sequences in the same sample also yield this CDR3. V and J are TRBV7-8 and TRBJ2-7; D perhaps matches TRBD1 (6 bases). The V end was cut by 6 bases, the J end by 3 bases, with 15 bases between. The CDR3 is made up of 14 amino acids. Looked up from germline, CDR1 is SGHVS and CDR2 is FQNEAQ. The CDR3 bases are TGTGCCAGCAGGAAACAGGGCGGAGGCTACGAGCAGTACTTC. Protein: CASRKQGGGYEQYF.

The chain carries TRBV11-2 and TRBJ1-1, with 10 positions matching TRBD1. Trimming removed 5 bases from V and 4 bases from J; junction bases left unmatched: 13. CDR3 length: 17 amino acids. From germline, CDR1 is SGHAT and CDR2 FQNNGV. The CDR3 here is CASSPYGDRGIITEAFF. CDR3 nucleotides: TGTGCCAGCAGCCCCTACGGGGACAGGGGTATAATCACTGAAGCTTTCTTT.

The CDR3 nucleotides are TGTGCCAGCAGCTTGTGGCGACGGAACACCGGGGAGCTGTTTTTT. Its protein is CASSLWRRNTGELFF. The V gene is TRBV5-6, the J gene TRBJ2-2; D uncertain. The CDR3 loop spans 15 amino acids. V was trimmed by 1 base and J by 1 base, leaving 8 bases between them. CDR1 is SGHDT, CDR2 YYEEEE, per germline. The whole variable domain, remainder taken from reference TRBV5-6 and TRBJ2-2, is DAGVTQSPTHLIKTRGQQVTLRCSPKSGHDTVSWYQQALGQGPQFIFQYYEEEERQRGNFPDRFSGHQFPNYSSELNVNALLLGDSALYLCASSLWRRNTGELFFGEGSRLTVL.

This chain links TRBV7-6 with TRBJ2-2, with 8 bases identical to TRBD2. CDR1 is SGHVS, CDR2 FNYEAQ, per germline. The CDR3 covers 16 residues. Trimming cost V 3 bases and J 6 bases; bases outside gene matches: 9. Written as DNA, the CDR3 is TGTGCCAGCAGCTTCTTTAGCGGGGATTTGTCCGGGGAGCTGTTTTTT. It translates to CASSFFSGDLSGELFF.

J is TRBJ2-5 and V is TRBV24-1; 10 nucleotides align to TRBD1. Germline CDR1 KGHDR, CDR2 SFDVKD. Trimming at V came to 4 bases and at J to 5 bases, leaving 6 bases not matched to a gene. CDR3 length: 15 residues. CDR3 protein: CATSDRTGGDETQYF. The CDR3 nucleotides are TGTGCCACCAGTGACAGGACAGGGGGTGACGAGACCCAGTACTTC.

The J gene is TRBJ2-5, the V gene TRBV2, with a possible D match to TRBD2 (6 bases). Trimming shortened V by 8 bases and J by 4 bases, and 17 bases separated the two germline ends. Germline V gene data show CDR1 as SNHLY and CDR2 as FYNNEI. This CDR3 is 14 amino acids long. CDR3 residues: CASSALRGPETQYF. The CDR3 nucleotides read TGTGCCAGCTCAGCTCTGCGGGGCCCAGAGACCCAGTACTTC.

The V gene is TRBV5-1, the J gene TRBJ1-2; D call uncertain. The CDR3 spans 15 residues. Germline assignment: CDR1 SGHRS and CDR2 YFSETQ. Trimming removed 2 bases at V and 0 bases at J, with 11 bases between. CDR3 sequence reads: CASSLSGRTNYGYTF. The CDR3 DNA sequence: TGCGCCAGCAGCTTATCGGGTCGAACTAACTATGGCTACACCTTC.

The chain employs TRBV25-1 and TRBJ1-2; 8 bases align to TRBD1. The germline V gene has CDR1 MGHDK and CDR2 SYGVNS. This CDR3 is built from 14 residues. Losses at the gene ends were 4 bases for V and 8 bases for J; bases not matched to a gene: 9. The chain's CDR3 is CASSASGQAWGYTF. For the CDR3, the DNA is TGTGCCAGCAGTGCCTCGGGACAGGCATGGGGCTACACCTTC.

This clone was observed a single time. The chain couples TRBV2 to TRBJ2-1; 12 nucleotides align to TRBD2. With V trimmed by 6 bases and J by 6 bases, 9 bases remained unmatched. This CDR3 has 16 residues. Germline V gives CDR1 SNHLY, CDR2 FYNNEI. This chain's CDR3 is CASSETSGGLGNEQFF. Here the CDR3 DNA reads TGTGCCAGCAGCGAAACTAGCGGGGGGCTCGGCAATGAGCAGTTCTTC.

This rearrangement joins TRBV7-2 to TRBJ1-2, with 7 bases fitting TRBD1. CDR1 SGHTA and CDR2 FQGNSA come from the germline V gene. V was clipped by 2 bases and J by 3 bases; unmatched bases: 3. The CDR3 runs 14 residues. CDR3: CASSLPDRYYGYTF. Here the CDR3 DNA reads TGTGCCAGCAGCTTACCGGACAGGTACTATGGCTACACCTTC.